These 27 T cell receptor beta chains originate from one sample sequenced in a study of OX40 agonist ivuxolimab in advanced cancers. TCRdb's copy holds only in-frame clones and misses some; the assay was immunoSEQ multiplex PCR. The sample has 70,000 or so clones; approximately 91% are singletons. This material consisted of CD4+ or CD8+ T cells sorted from blood, taken in a trial of the OX40 agonist ivuxolimab. The receptors here all came from an adult with an advanced solid tumor such as melanoma, head and neck, liver or kidney cancer.

The J gene is TRBJ2-2, the V gene TRBV9, with 8 bases that match TRBD1. Germline values: CDR1 SGDLS, CDR2 YYNGEE. The CDR3 has 15 amino acids. J was trimmed by 5 bases and V by 2 bases; bases with no gene match: 5. The DNA of the CDR3 is TGTGCCAGCAGCGTTAGGACAGGGTATACCGGGGAGCTGTTTTTT. This sequence encodes CASSVRTGYTGELFF. Combining the CDR3 with reference TRBV9 and TRBJ2-2 gives the whole variable domain DSGVTQTPKHLITATGQRVTLRCSPRSGDLSVYWYQQSLDQGLQFLIQYYNGEERAKGNILERFSAQQFPDLHSELNLSSLELGDSALYFCASSVRTGYTGELFFGEGSRLTVL.

This sequence joins TRBV29-1 and TRBJ1-1; D is unresolved. Between the trimmed V and J ends, which lost 6 bases and 0 bases, there was a span of 14 bases. The CDR3 totals 14 residues. CDR1 is SQVTM, CDR2 ANQGSEA, per germline. Here the CDR3 DNA reads TGCAGCGTGAGACCCAGCGGGATGAACACTGAAGCTTTCTTT. As protein: CSVRPSGMNTEAFF.

The chain joins TRBV18 to TRBJ1-2; a possible D gene is TRBD1 (5 bases). CDR3 length: 13 amino acids. Trimming stripped 4 bases from V and 5 bases from J, with 11 bases between. Germline CDR1 and CDR2: KGHSH and LQKENI. Here the CDR3 DNA reads TGTGCCAGCTCACTCGACAGAGAGTATGGCTACACCTTC. Translated: CASSLDREYGYTF.

The rearrangement links TRBV6-1 to TRBJ1-5; D gene unclear. V gave up 2 bases and J gave up 2 bases, with 7 bases separating them. The germline gives CDR1 MNHNS, CDR2 SASEGT. This CDR3 spans 14 amino acids. CDR3: CASSEIGGNQPQHF. In DNA, the CDR3 is TGTGCCAGCAGTGAAATCGGGGGCAATCAGCCCCAGCATTTT.

This clone was observed a few times. The chain is built from TRBV5-1 and TRBJ2-5; tentatively, D is TRBD1 or TRBD2 (5 bases each). The germline V and J ends were trimmed by 4 bases and 5 bases, with 15 bases remaining between them. The V gene's germline CDR1 is SGHRS and CDR2 YFSETQ. This CDR3 contains 14 residues. CDR3 coding DNA: TGCGCCAGCAGCCTCGGGACGGTGGAGGAGACCCAGTACTTC. Its translation is CASSLGTVEETQYF.

The chain links TRBV5-1 to TRBJ2-3; 11 bases map to TRBD2. CDR1 is SGHRS and CDR2 is YFSETQ in the germline V gene. The junction had 9 bases not matched to a gene; V was cut back by 5 bases and J by 4 bases. The CDR3 has 16 residues. This CDR3 reads CASRNLLAGVSDTQYF. The CDR3 DNA reads as TGCGCCAGCAGAAACCTACTAGCGGGGGTTTCAGATACGCAGTATTTT.

The chain uses TRBV15 and TRBJ1-5, with a tentative D call TRBD1 (5 bases). The V and J ends lost 0 bases and 3 bases respectively, with 18 bases between them. The length of the CDR3 is 18 residues. CDR1 LNHNV and CDR2 YYDKDF come from the germline V gene (reference sequence). The CDR3 region is CATSRELAGGVDNQPQHF. The DNA for the CDR3 is TGTGCCACCAGCAGAGAATTGGCGGGGGGAGTGGACAATCAGCCCCAGCATTTT. Based on the CDR3 plus reference TRBV15 and TRBJ1-5, the full variable domain is DAMVIQNPRYQVTQFGKPVTLSCSQTLNHNVMYWYQQKSSQAPKLLFHYYDKDFNNEADTPDNFQSRRPNTSFCFLDIRSPGLGDTAMYLCATSRELAGGVDNQPQHFGDGTRLSIL.

This clone was recorded once. The rearrangement uses TRBV6-5 and TRBJ1-3, with D perhaps matching TRBD1 (5 bases). V lost 4 bases, J lost 3 bases, and 13 bases lay in between. Looked up from germline, CDR1 is MNHEY and CDR2 is SVGAGI. There are 15 residues in the CDR3. CDR3 bases: TGTGCCAGCAGTTCGTATCAGGGCTTTGGAAACACCATATATTTT. Its protein is CASSSYQGFGNTIYF.

The chain links TRBV6-4 to TRBJ1-5, with 9 bases that match TRBD1. Germline loops: CDR1 MRHNA, CDR2 SNTAGT. CDR3 size: 15 residues. After removal of 8 bases from V and 5 bases from J, the junction contained 10 bases not matched to a gene. The CDR3 nucleotides read TGTGCCAGCGGGGGGTGGGACAGGGCGGATCAGCCCCAGCATTTT. Amino acid sequence: CASGGWDRADQPQHF.

This chain joins TRBV4-1 and TRBJ1-4, with D possibly being TRBD1 (6 bases). V lost 4 bases, J lost 4 bases, and 13 bases lay in between. CDR3 length equals 15 residues. Germline lookup yields CDR1 MGHRA and CDR2 YSYEKL. The CDR3 coding sequence is TGCGCCAGCAGCCTTTCTGGGGGCGGTAATGAAAAACTGTTTTTT. As protein: CASSLSGGGNEKLFF.

V is TRBV5-1 and J is TRBJ1-1, with D uncertain. CDR3 length equals 13 residues. Trimming took off 6 bases at V and 1 base at J, with 10 bases between the two ends. The germline gives CDR1 SGHRS, CDR2 YFSETQ. This CDR3 reads CASKFNQNTEAFF. In DNA form, the CDR3 reads TGCGCCAGCAAATTTAACCAGAACACTGAAGCTTTCTTT. Full variable domain (outside the CDR3, taken from reference TRBV5-1 and TRBJ1-1): KAGVTQTPRYLIKTRGQQVTLSCSPISGHRSVSWYQQTPGQGLQFLFEYFSETQRNKGNFPGRFSGRQFSNSRSEMNVSTLELGDSALYLCASKFNQNTEAFFGQGTRLTVV.

The chain recombines TRBV10-2 with TRBJ1-3, with D hard to call. Trimming pared 1 base from V and 4 bases from J, leaving 5 bases between. Germline CDR1 WSHSY, CDR2 SAAADI. The CDR3 consists of 13 residues. In DNA form, the CDR3 reads TGCGCCAGCAGTGAGTTTGGGGGAAACACCATATATTTT. Encoded protein: CASSEFGGNTIYF.

This clone has more than one count but fewer than ten. The chain is built from TRBV4-2 and TRBJ1-1; 7 nucleotides match TRBD1. CDR1 and CDR2 (germline): LGHNA, YNFKEQ. The trim removed 6 bases at V and 0 bases at J, leaving 4 bases unmatched. The CDR3 covers 14 residues. CDR3 amino acids: CASRMDRLNTEAFF. The DNA for the CDR3 is TGTGCCAGCAGGATGGACAGGTTGAACACTGAAGCTTTCTTT.

This chain uses TRBV2 with TRBJ2-5; 8 bases are a match to TRBD1. CDR3 length: 14 amino acids. In germline, CDR1 is SNHLY, CDR2 FYNNEI. V lost 6 bases to trimming and J lost 5 bases; unmatched junction nucleotides: 8. For the CDR3, the DNA is TGTGCCAGCAGCCCACAGGGGGGACGGGAGACCCAGTACTTC. Its translation: CASSPQGGRETQYF.

This clone was counted a single time. V is TRBV18 and J is TRBJ2-7; TRBD2 agrees at 12 bases. V trimming: 6 bases; J trimming: 0 bases; junction bases outside the gene matches: 3. This CDR3 has 15 residues. Germline V CDR1 and CDR2: KGHSH, LQKENI. The chain's CDR3 is CASSKTSGSSYEQYF. The DNA for the CDR3 is TGTGCCAGCTCGAAGACTAGCGGGAGCTCCTACGAGCAGTACTTC.

The chain has TRBV5-1 and TRBJ2-5, with 7 bases identical to TRBD2. From germline, CDR1 is SGHRS and CDR2 YFSETQ. J was trimmed by 4 bases and V by 0 bases; bases with no gene match: 6. The CDR3 loop spans 15 amino acids. CDR3: CASSLAASGRETQYF. The CDR3 bases are TGCGCCAGCAGCTTGGCGGCTAGCGGTAGAGAGACCCAGTACTTC.

The genes are TRBV10-1 and TRBJ2-4; 7 positions match TRBD2. This CDR3 has 13 residues. J gave up 6 bases and V 6 bases, and 5 bases lay outside the gene matches. Germline CDR1 reads WNHNN; CDR2 reads SYGVQD (reference sequence). The CDR3 loop reads CASSPGGSNIQYF. Here the CDR3 DNA reads TGCGCCAGCAGCCCCGGGGGGTCAAACATTCAGTACTTC.

The chain carries TRBV28 and TRBJ1-2, with D possibly being TRBD1 (6 bases). V lost 6 bases to trimming and J lost 8 bases, with 13 bases between them. CDR1 is MDHEN, CDR2 SYDVKM, per germline. The CDR3 is 12 amino acids. CDR3 protein: CASSPQGHGYTF. The CDR3, as DNA: TGTGCCAGCAGCCCGCAGGGGCACGGCTACACCTTC.

The chain links TRBV11-1 to TRBJ2-3, with 8 bases matching TRBD2. J lost 0 bases, V lost 2 bases, and 1 base had no gene match. CDR3 length equals 15 residues. The germline V gene has CDR1 SGHAT and CDR2 FQDESV (reference sequence). CDR3 residues: CASSLLAGSTDTQYF. In nucleotides, the CDR3 is TGTGCCAGCAGCTTACTAGCGGGTAGCACAGATACGCAGTATTTT.

V and J are TRBV6-4 and TRBJ2-7; possible D gene TRBD1, 6 bases. CDR1 and CDR2 (germline): MRHNA, SNTAGT. The V and J ends lost 4 bases and 2 bases respectively, with 9 bases between them. The CDR3 spans 13 residues. DNA for the CDR3: TGTGCCAGCAGTGGCCGGGACACCTACGAGCAGTACTTC. It encodes CASSGRDTYEQYF.

The CDR3, as DNA: TGTGCCTGGAGCGGAGAGGACAGGGAAAAACTGTTTTTT. This encodes CAWSGEDREKLFF. The rearrangement joins TRBV30 to TRBJ1-4; TRBD1 matches 7 bases. V was clipped by 3 bases and J by 8 bases; unmatched bases: 6. This CDR3 contains 13 residues. The germline CDR1 and CDR2 sequences are GTSNPN and SVGIG (reference sequence).

The gene calls are TRBV9 and TRBJ1-3, with 7 bases lining up with TRBD1. With 0 bases clipped from V and 2 bases from J, the junction kept 5 bases outside the gene matches. CDR1 SGDLS and CDR2 YYNGEE come from the germline V gene. This CDR3 is 16 amino acids long. CDR3 DNA sequence: TGTGCCAGCAGCGTAGGGGAGGGGGCGGCTGGAAACACCATATATTTT. Amino acids: CASSVGEGAAGNTIYF. Full variable domain (remainder filled in from reference TRBV9 and TRBJ1-3): DSGVTQTPKHLITATGQRVTLRCSPRSGDLSVYWYQQSLDQGLQFLIQYYNGEERAKGNILERFSAQQFPDLHSELNLSSLELGDSALYFCASSVGEGAAGNTIYFGEGSWLTVV.

This clone was recorded only once. CDR3 nucleotides: TGTGCCAGCAGCTTAGATAGGGCTCCAGGCGGGAACACAGATACGCAGTATTTT. It specifies CASSLDRAPGGNTDTQYF. The rearrangement links TRBV11-3 to TRBJ2-3; D is possibly TRBD2 (6 bases). Germline assignment: CDR1 SGHNT and CDR2 YENEEA. V was pared by 0 bases and J by 2 bases, with 18 bases between. This CDR3 comprises 18 residues. Together with reference TRBV11-3 and TRBJ2-3, the CDR3 gives the full variable domain: EAGVVQSPRYKIIEKKQPVAFWCNPISGHNTLYWYLQNLGQGPELLIRYENEEAVDDSQLPKDRFSAERLKGVDSTLKIQPAELGDSAVYLCASSLDRAPGGNTDTQYFGPGTRLTVL.

This clone has only one observation. The V and J genes are TRBV15 and TRBJ1-2, with a tentative D call TRBD1 (6 bases). CDR3 length equals 14 residues. From germline, CDR1 is LNHNV and CDR2 YYDKDF (reference sequence). Trimming removed 7 bases at V and 1 base at J, with 13 bases between. The CDR3 DNA reads as TGTGCCACCACCACAGGGAATGTTAACTATGGCTACACCTTC. This translates into CATTTGNVNYGYTF.

CDR3 bases: TGTGCCAGCAGCTTAGGACGGTATCAAGAGACCCAGTACTTC. It translates to CASSLGRYQETQYF. This chain joins TRBV7-6 and TRBJ2-5; D not certain. V was cut by 1 base and J by 2 bases, with 8 bases left in between. This CDR3 is 14 amino acids long. Germline V CDR1 and CDR2: SGHVS, FNYEAQ.

The chain combines TRBV10-2 with TRBJ2-2; 7 nucleotides agree with TRBD1. Germline loops: CDR1 WSHSY, CDR2 SAAADI. The CDR3 extends over 13 amino acids. V lost 4 bases, J lost 6 bases, and 2 bases stayed unmatched. The CDR3 loop is CASSATGSGELFF. CDR3 DNA sequence: TGCGCCAGCAGTGCGACAGGGTCCGGGGAGCTGTTTTTT.

This chain joins TRBV11-2 and TRBJ1-2, with D perhaps matching TRBD1 (5 bases). Per the germline V gene, CDR1 is SGHAT and CDR2 is FQNNGV. CDR3 length: 15 residues. V shed 0 bases and J shed 4 bases, with 12 bases lying between them. CDR3 in DNA: TGTGCCAGCAGCTTAGAAGGGCAGGGTACCTATGGCTACACCTTC. Translated, it gives CASSLEGQGTYGYTF.